This T cell receptor beta chain was identified during a study of Ad26.COV2.S vaccination and SARS-CoV-2 variants. Study details: Ad26.COV2.S given intramuscularly, once or twice 56 days apart.

The study's findings and limits: Similar non-spike TCR breadth was observed in recipients of vaccine and of placebo. Possible underestimation of total T cell responses by the TCR breadth and depth analyses was noted.

Produced via immunoSEQ multiplex PCR; TCRdb's table is partial and in-frame only. The top ten clones hold around 6.4% of a sample with hundreds of thousands of clones, roughly nine tenths of them seen once. As concerns this clone: Its antigen is not identified.

Treatment reported: some 19 received Ad26.COV2.S at low or high dose, single or two shots; several received placebo; per-sample allocation not given. On day 63 after the first injection, vaccine and placebo recipients gave samples. SARS-CoV-2 spike from the Wuhan strain was encoded by the vaccine, an Ad26 vector. This material consisted of peripheral blood, taken in a trial of Ad26.COV2.S vaccine versus placebo. The TCR originated in a person between 18 and 65 years old who received the Ad26.COV2.S COVID-19 vaccine or a placebo.

The CDR3 bases are TGTGCCAGCAGTCCCCTAGGAGCTATCGGAGAGACCCAGTACTTC. It codes for CASSPLGAIGETQYF. The chain carries TRBV27 and TRBJ2-5; no clear D gene. The CDR3 sequence is 15 residues long. Germline V gives CDR1 MNHEY, CDR2 SMNVEV (reference sequence). V dropped 5 bases and J dropped 4 bases, with 17 bases sitting between them.